What follows are 21 T cell receptor beta chains derived from one specimen sequenced in a study of blood T cell repertoires in COVID-19. Profiling relied on immunoSEQ multiplex PCR, and the TCRdb table lists in-frame clones only, not all of them. The table has over 100,000 clones, 87% seen once. The sample was peripheral blood. Receptors originate from a man in his fifties with acute or convalescent COVID-19.

The chain uses TRBV12-5 and TRBJ2-2; D possibly corresponds to TRBD2 (6 bases). CDR1 and CDR2 from the germline V gene are LGHNT and FRNRAP. Trimming stripped 7 bases from V and 7 bases from J, with 22 bases between. The CDR3 length is 16 residues. CDR3 nucleotide sequence: TGTGCTAGTGTAGCCCGGGGAAGTCGGGGAGGCGGGGAGCTGTTTTTT. Amino acids: CASVARGSRGGGELFF.

The rearrangement links TRBV5-1 to TRBJ2-3, with D possibly TRBD2 on 6 matching bases. V was clipped by 4 bases and J by 0 bases, with 12 bases between them. Germline CDR1 reads SGHRS; CDR2 reads YFSETQ. This CDR3 is 15 amino acids long. The CDR3 bases are TGCGCCAGCAGCCATAGCGGAACTAGCACAGATACGCAGTATTTT. Protein sequence: CASSHSGTSTDTQYF. The full variable domain, its missing parts supplied by reference TRBV5-1 and TRBJ2-3, is KAGVTQTPRYLIKTRGQQVTLSCSPISGHRSVSWYQQTPGQGLQFLFEYFSETQRNKGNFPGRFSGRQFSNSRSEMNVSTLELGDSALYLCASSHSGTSTDTQYFGPGTRLTVL.

This clone was found a few times. J is TRBJ2-7 and V is TRBV28; D ambiguous. V dropped 6 bases and J dropped 10 bases, with 13 bases sitting between them. The germline CDR1 and CDR2 sequences are MDHEN and SYDVKM. The CDR3 sequence is 11 residues long. The CDR3 nucleotides are TGTGCCAGCAGAGATGGGCCCCCTCAGTACTTC. Translated: CASRDGPPQYF.

The chain links TRBV6-6 to TRBJ2-2, with D hard to call. The germline V and J ends were trimmed by 5 bases and 2 bases, with 21 bases remaining between them. The germline V gene has CDR1 MNHNY and CDR2 SVGAGI (reference sequence). The CDR3 has 18 amino acids. The CDR3 spells CASSQSPLTVVNTGELFF. CDR3 DNA sequence: TGTGCCAGCAGTCAGTCTCCCCTCACCGTAGTTAACACCGGGGAGCTGTTTTTT.

The chain combines TRBV10-3 with TRBJ2-1; 7 nucleotides line up with TRBD1. This CDR3 contains 16 residues. Germline trimming cut 10 bases from V and 0 bases from J; bases unmatched to any gene: 12. CDR1 and CDR2 (germline): ENHRY, SYGVKD. In DNA form, the CDR3 reads TGTGCCACCTCTAAGGGGGCGAGCGGCTCCTACAATGAGCAGTTCTTC. It is translated as CATSKGASGSYNEQFF.

The rearrangement links TRBV5-1 to TRBJ2-1; 8 nucleotides line up with TRBD2. Germline lookup yields CDR1 SGHRS and CDR2 YFSETQ. The CDR3 loop spans 15 amino acids. Unmatched junction bases numbered 8, after V lost 0 bases and J lost 9 bases. CDR3 in DNA: TGCGCCAGCAGCTTGGCGACGGGAGGGCCTATTGAGCAGTTCTTC. Translated: CASSLATGGPIEQFF.

CDR3 residues: CASSLDGLAGDEQYF. The CDR3 DNA follows: TGTGCCAGCAGCTTGGACGGACTAGCGGGAGATGAGCAGTACTTC. The chain employs TRBV7-2 and TRBJ2-7; 13 bases agree with TRBD2. V lost 3 bases and J lost 7; bases outside the gene matches: 6. Germline V lookup: CDR1 SGHTA, CDR2 FQGNSA. The CDR3 consists of 15 residues.

This rearrangement joins TRBV6-1 to TRBJ2-5, with 10 positions matching TRBD1. Germline V gene lookup returns CDR1 MNHNS and CDR2 SASEGT. CDR3 length: 17 amino acids. The J segment lost 1 base and the V segment lost 3 bases, leaving 8 bases of the junction unmatched. CDR3 loop: CASSDLSWDRGQETQYF. In DNA form, the CDR3 reads TGTGCCAGCAGTGATCTTTCTTGGGACAGGGGCCAAGAGACCCAGTACTTC.

CDR3 protein: CASSSGQGNSPLHF. The CDR3 DNA is TGCGCCAGCAGCTCGGGACAGGGCAATTCACCCCTCCACTTT. The J gene is TRBJ1-6, the V gene TRBV5-1, with 9 bases aligning to TRBD1. CDR3 length: 14 residues. Germline values: CDR1 SGHRS, CDR2 YFSETQ. V was pared by 3 bases and J by 7 bases, with 2 bases of the junction left unmatched. Using reference TRBV5-1 and TRBJ1-6 for the parts outside the CDR3, the full variable domain is KAGVTQTPRYLIKTRGQQVTLSCSPISGHRSVSWYQQTPGQGLQFLFEYFSETQRNKGNFPGRFSGRQFSNSRSEMNVSTLELGDSALYLCASSSGQGNSPLHFGNGTRLTVT.

The rearrangement uses TRBV5-4 and TRBJ1-3; possibly TRBD1 for D (6 bases). The CDR3 has 16 residues. Trimming took 4 bases from V and 0 from J, leaving 14 bases between them. Germline CDR1 and CDR2: SGHNT and YYREEE (reference sequence). CDR3 in amino acids: CASSPGGPLSGNTIYF. CDR3 DNA sequence: TGTGCCAGCAGCCCCGGGGGGCCTCTCTCTGGAAACACCATATATTTT.

This clone has a single count. The chain has TRBV6-6 and TRBJ2-7, with TRBD1 as a possible D gene (7 bases). The germline V and J ends were trimmed by 5 bases and 0 bases, with 20 bases remaining between them. The CDR3 spans 17 residues. Germline V CDR1 and CDR2: MNHNY, SVGAGI (reference sequence). The CDR3 protein is CASSHRGAWDFSYEQYF. The CDR3 coding sequence is TGTGCCAGCAGTCACAGGGGAGCCTGGGACTTCTCCTACGAGCAGTACTTC.

V is TRBV5-6 and J is TRBJ1-5, with TRBD1 as a possible D gene (5 bases). Germline loops: CDR1 SGHDT, CDR2 YYEEEE. The CDR3 is made up of 15 amino acids. The V end lost 1 base, the J end lost 5 bases, and 13 bases lay between the germline ends. The CDR3 bases are TGTGCCAGCAGCTTGTTCAGGGCGGTCGATCAGCCCCAGCATTTT. The encoded protein is CASSLFRAVDQPQHF.

The gene calls are TRBV28 and TRBJ2-1, with 7 bases aligning to TRBD2. V trimming: 1 base; J trimming: 3 bases; junction bases outside the gene matches: 6. This CDR3 spans 16 amino acids. In germline, CDR1 is MDHEN, CDR2 SYDVKM. The CDR3 is CASSLSTGGFYNEQFF. CDR3 DNA: TGTGCCAGCAGTTTATCTACGGGAGGATTCTACAATGAGCAGTTCTTC.

V and J are TRBV27 and TRBJ2-6, with 10 positions matching TRBD2. Germline V gives CDR1 MNHEY, CDR2 SMNVEV (reference sequence). The CDR3 is 17 residues long. Trimming removed 2 bases from V and 2 bases from J; junction bases left unmatched: 3. CDR3: CASSLLAGAPGANVLTF. Here the CDR3 DNA reads TGTGCCAGCAGTTTACTAGCGGGGGCCCCTGGGGCCAACGTCCTGACTTTC. Full variable domain (remainder filled in from reference TRBV27 and TRBJ2-6): EAQVTQNPRYLITVTGKKLTVTCSQNMNHEYMSWYRQDPGLGLRQIYYSMNVEVTDKGDVPEGYKVSRKEKRNFPLILESPSPNQTSLYFCASSLLAGAPGANVLTFGAGSRLTVL.

For this clone: The identical CDR3 is also encoded by other nucleotide sequences in the sample. The rearrangement uses TRBV2 and TRBJ2-2; TRBD1 matches at 7 bases. V was pared by 5 bases and J by 5 bases, with 5 bases of the junction left unmatched. This CDR3 region has 14 residues. Looked up from germline, CDR1 is SNHLY and CDR2 is FYNNEI. Written as DNA, the CDR3 is TGTGCCAGCAGTTGGACAGGAAATACCGGGGAGCTGTTTTTT. Its translation: CASSWTGNTGELFF.

The J gene is TRBJ1-2, the V gene TRBV5-4; D ambiguous. The length of the CDR3 is 14 residues. Trimming left V 0 bases short and J 1 base short, with 7 bases between. Germline CDR1 and CDR2: SGHNT and YYREEE (reference sequence). DNA for the CDR3: TGTGCCAGCAGCTTGGGGGCCGATAACTATGGCTACACCTTC. Translated, it gives CASSLGADNYGYTF.

This sequence joins TRBV11-2 and TRBJ2-7, with 7 bases lining up with TRBD2. J lost 2 bases, V lost 6 bases, and 1 base had no gene match. Germline CDR1 is SGHAT and CDR2 is FQNNGV. This CDR3 comprises 12 residues. The CDR3 loop is CASRAGAYEQYF. The CDR3 nucleotides read TGTGCCAGCAGGGCGGGAGCCTACGAGCAGTACTTC. The variable domain in full, with the rest retrieved from reference TRBV11-2 and TRBJ2-7, is EAGVAQSPRYKIIEKRQSVAFWCNPISGHATLYWYQQILGQGPKLLIQFQNNGVVDDSQLPKDRFSAERLKGVDSTLKIQPAKLEDSAVYLCASRAGAYEQYFGPGTRLTVT.

This clone was counted once. This chain joins TRBV19 and TRBJ1-2; D gene unclear. This CDR3 is 14 amino acids long. Germline V gene data show CDR1 as LNHDA and CDR2 as SQIVND (reference sequence). Trimming removed 3 bases from V and 2 bases from J, with 10 bases in between. This chain's CDR3 is CASSIPDINYGYTF. As DNA, the CDR3 is TGTGCCAGTAGTATCCCAGACATAAACTATGGCTACACCTTC.

The chain employs TRBV7-9 and TRBJ2-7; 8 nucleotides align to TRBD2. V gave up 2 bases and J gave up 1 base; unmatched junction bases: 4. The CDR3 is 15 residues long. Germline V lookup: CDR1 SEHNR, CDR2 FQNEAQ (reference sequence). This CDR3 reads CASSLITSGSYEQYF. In nucleotides, the CDR3 is TGTGCCAGCAGCTTAATAACTAGCGGATCCTACGAGCAGTACTTC.

V is TRBV12-3 or TRBV12-4 and J is TRBJ2-7, with D hard to call. V dropped 0 bases and J dropped 5 bases, with 8 bases sitting between them. The CDR3 is 13 residues long. The CDR3 nucleotides are TGTGCCAGCAGTTTAGCGCTTGGCAACGAGCAGTACTTC. Translation gives CASSLALGNEQYF.

The chain uses TRBV7-2 and TRBJ2-7; TRBD2 matches at 7 bases. CDR3 size: 16 residues. Germline CDR1 reads SGHTA; CDR2 reads FQGNSA. With V trimmed by 0 bases and J by 2 bases, 7 bases remained unmatched. CDR3 bases: TGTGCCAGCAGCTTAGCCCCGGCTAGCGGAGCCTACGAGCAGTACTTC. Amino acid sequence: CASSLAPASGAYEQYF.